Listed below are T cell receptor beta chains from one sample, sequenced in a study of blood T cell repertoires in COVID-19. Assay: immunoSEQ multiplex PCR; the TCRdb copy retains only in-frame clones and omits some. The sample comprises approximately 190,000 clones, around 84% of which are singletons, and about 3.3% rests with the top ten. The sequenced sample was PBMCs or T cells enriched from blood (not recorded which). The receptors come from a woman in her twenties or thirties who had been exposed to COVID-19. The CDR3 runs from the conserved cysteine through the conserved F or W. The order of the fields is J gene, D gene, clone size, V gene, CDR3 protein, CDR3 DNA. D genes are given only for firm matches. Not all rows give a size; the values are once, few, many and, for expanded clones, a class.

j_call: TRBJ1-5
d_call: -
clone_size: -
v_call: TRBV4-1
cdr3_aa: CASSQAFNQPQHF
cdr3_nt: TGCGCCAGCAGCCAGGCTTTCAATCAGCCCCAGCATTTT

j_call: TRBJ1-2
d_call: -
clone_size: once
v_call: TRBV27
cdr3_aa: CASSPRLSGYGYTF
cdr3_nt: TGTGCCAGCAGTCCCAGACTCAGTGGATATGGCTACACCTTC

j_call: TRBJ1-2
d_call: -
clone_size: -
v_call: TRBV10-2
cdr3_aa: CASSESMGGNYGYTF
cdr3_nt: TGCGCCAGCAGTGAGTCTATGGGAGGCAACTATGGCTACACCTTC

j_call: TRBJ1-1
d_call: -
clone_size: -
v_call: TRBV23-1
cdr3_aa: CASSLSTGVNTEAFF
cdr3_nt: TGCGCCAGCAGTCTAAGTACCGGGGTGAACACTGAAGCTTTCTTT

j_call: TRBJ2-7
d_call: -
clone_size: -
v_call: TRBV4-3
cdr3_aa: CASSQDPPGGNSYEQYF
cdr3_nt: TGCGCCAGCAGCCAAGACCCCCCTGGAGGGAACAGCTACGAGCAGTACTTC

j_call: TRBJ1-5
d_call: TRBD1
clone_size: -
v_call: TRBV6-5
cdr3_aa: CARLRDRVRPQHF
cdr3_nt: TGTGCCAGACTACGGGACAGGGTAAGGCCCCAGCATTTT

j_call: TRBJ2-1
d_call: TRBD1
clone_size: -
v_call: TRBV6-2/TRBV6-3
cdr3_aa: CASSQTGLYNEQFF
cdr3_nt: TGTGCCAGCAGTCAGACAGGGCTTTACAATGAGCAGTTCTTC

j_call: TRBJ2-6
d_call: -
clone_size: -
v_call: TRBV5-6
cdr3_aa: CASSFNRVSGANVLTF
cdr3_nt: TGTGCCAGCAGCTTCAACAGGGTATCTGGGGCCAACGTCCTGACTTTC

j_call: TRBJ2-3
d_call: -
clone_size: few
v_call: TRBV6-4
cdr3_aa: CASSDSPGSDTQYF
cdr3_nt: TGTGCCAGCAGTGACTCGCCAGGGTCAGATACGCAGTATTTT

j_call: TRBJ2-1
d_call: -
clone_size: once
v_call: TRBV18
cdr3_aa: CASSRQGGEQFF
cdr3_nt: TGTGCCAGCTCACGCCAGGGGGGTGAGCAGTTCTTC

j_call: TRBJ1-5
d_call: -
clone_size: -
v_call: TRBV20-1
cdr3_aa: CSASPGTYNQPQHF
cdr3_nt: TGCAGTGCTAGTCCGGGAACCTATAATCAGCCCCAGCATTTT

j_call: TRBJ1-1
d_call: -
clone_size: -
v_call: TRBV7-9
cdr3_aa: CASSRQQYMNTEAFF
cdr3_nt: TGTGCCAGCAGCCGTCAACAGTACATGAACACTGAAGCTTTCTTT

j_call: TRBJ2-3
d_call: TRBD2
clone_size: -
v_call: TRBV5-1
cdr3_aa: CASSLDSGGTTDTQYF
cdr3_nt: TGCGCCAGCAGCTTGGATAGCGGGGGGACCACAGATACGCAGTATTTT

j_call: TRBJ1-1
d_call: -
clone_size: -
v_call: TRBV9
cdr3_aa: CASSGEDGPKGTEAFF
cdr3_nt: TGTGCCAGCAGCGGGGAGGACGGTCCAAAGGGCACTGAAGCTTTCTTT

j_call: TRBJ1-2
d_call: TRBD1
clone_size: -
v_call: TRBV9
cdr3_aa: CASSVPLDRGQEYRYTF
cdr3_nt: TGTGCCAGCAGCGTACCACTTGACAGGGGGCAAGAATATCGCTACACCTTC

j_call: TRBJ2-5
d_call: -
clone_size: once
v_call: TRBV19
cdr3_aa: CASSIVGLQETQYF
cdr3_nt: TGTGCCAGTAGTATTGTGGGACTTCAAGAGACCCAGTACTTC

j_call: TRBJ2-4
d_call: TRBD2
clone_size: -
v_call: TRBV5-1
cdr3_aa: CASSPGLAEAKNIQYF
cdr3_nt: TGCGCCAGCAGCCCAGGACTAGCGGAAGCCAAAAACATTCAGTACTTC

j_call: TRBJ2-3
d_call: TRBD2
clone_size: -
v_call: TRBV6-2/TRBV6-3
cdr3_aa: CASSYWTSGGVNTDTQYF
cdr3_nt: TGTGCCAGCAGTTACTGGACTAGCGGGGGGGTTAACACAGATACGCAGTATTTT

j_call: TRBJ2-1
d_call: TRBD2
clone_size: -
v_call: TRBV7-7
cdr3_aa: CASSLAGTSDNEQFF
cdr3_nt: TGTGCTAGCAGCTTAGCGGGGACTAGCGACAATGAGCAGTTCTTC

j_call: TRBJ2-3
d_call: -
clone_size: -
v_call: TRBV11-3
cdr3_aa: CASSLTSDTQYF
cdr3_nt: TGTGCCAGCAGCTTAACTTCGGATACGCAGTATTTT

j_call: TRBJ1-2
d_call: -
clone_size: few
v_call: TRBV7-2
cdr3_aa: CASSLNIGRDGYTF
cdr3_nt: TGTGCCAGCAGCTTAAATATAGGGAGGGATGGCTACACCTTC

j_call: TRBJ1-2
d_call: -
clone_size: -
v_call: TRBV5-1
cdr3_aa: CASSSDGANYGYTF
cdr3_nt: TGCGCCAGCAGCTCTGACGGAGCTAACTATGGCTACACCTTC

j_call: TRBJ1-2
d_call: TRBD1
clone_size: -
v_call: TRBV18
cdr3_aa: CASSPRDREIYGYTF
cdr3_nt: TGTGCCAGCTCACCACGGGACAGGGAAATCTATGGCTACACCTTC

j_call: TRBJ1-5
d_call: TRBD1
clone_size: -
v_call: TRBV7-9
cdr3_aa: CALGQGGSQPQHF
cdr3_nt: TGTGCCCTCGGACAGGGGGGGAGTCAGCCCCAGCATTTT

j_call: TRBJ2-2
d_call: TRBD2
clone_size: -
v_call: TRBV4-1
cdr3_aa: CASSQVHQRGNTGELFF
cdr3_nt: TGCGCCAGCAGCCAAGTTCACCAGCGGGGGAACACCGGGGAGCTGTTTTTT

j_call: TRBJ1-3
d_call: TRBD1
clone_size: -
v_call: TRBV3-1/TRBV3-2
cdr3_aa: CASSQEEGQIRAFSGNTIYF
cdr3_nt: TGTGCCAGCAGCCAAGAAGAGGGACAGATACGTGCCTTCTCTGGAAACACCATATATTTT

j_call: TRBJ2-3
d_call: TRBD1
clone_size: -
v_call: TRBV7-9
cdr3_aa: CASSPGTGSYTQYF
cdr3_nt: TGTGCCAGCAGCCCTGGGACAGGTTCCTATACGCAGTATTTT

j_call: TRBJ1-1
d_call: TRBD1
clone_size: -
v_call: TRBV19
cdr3_aa: CASGVTGTGSHYGNTEAFF
cdr3_nt: TGTGCCAGTGGGGTTACCGGGACAGGGTCCCACTATGGGAACACTGAAGCTTTCTTT

j_call: TRBJ2-7
d_call: -
clone_size: -
v_call: TRBV4-3
cdr3_aa: CASSQSRDTYEQYF
cdr3_nt: TGCGCCAGCAGCCAAAGTAGAGATACCTACGAGCAGTACTTC

j_call: TRBJ2-7
d_call: -
clone_size: -
v_call: TRBV27
cdr3_aa: CASSLPTGFPYEQYF
cdr3_nt: TGTGCCAGCAGTTTACCAACAGGTTTTCCCTACGAGCAGTACTTC

j_call: TRBJ1-2
d_call: -
clone_size: -
v_call: TRBV27
cdr3_aa: CASSPRAGSYGYTF
cdr3_nt: TGTGCCAGCAGTCCCCGTGCCGGGAGCTATGGCTACACCTTC

j_call: TRBJ2-1
d_call: TRBD2
clone_size: -
v_call: TRBV3-1/TRBV3-2
cdr3_aa: CASSQAYTGTRENEQFF
cdr3_nt: TGTGCCAGCAGCCAAGCCTACACCGGGACTAGGGAAAATGAGCAGTTCTTC

j_call: TRBJ1-5
d_call: -
clone_size: -
v_call: TRBV19
cdr3_aa: CASRANRDTFSNQPQHF
cdr3_nt: TGTGCCAGTAGGGCGAACCGGGACACTTTTAGCAATCAGCCCCAGCATTTT

j_call: TRBJ2-7
d_call: TRBD1
clone_size: -
v_call: TRBV27
cdr3_aa: CASSHSPGQGYEQYF
cdr3_nt: TGTGCCAGCAGTCATTCCCCGGGACAGGGATACGAGCAGTACTTC

j_call: TRBJ2-7
d_call: TRBD1
clone_size: -
v_call: TRBV11-3
cdr3_aa: CASSLGQVPVYEQYF
cdr3_nt: TGTGCCAGCAGCTTGGGACAGGTCCCAGTCTACGAGCAGTACTTC

j_call: TRBJ1-3
d_call: TRBD1
clone_size: once
v_call: TRBV6-1
cdr3_aa: CASSEALGRTGQGKNTIYF
cdr3_nt: TGTGCCAGCAGTGAAGCGCTTGGTAGGACGGGACAGGGAAAAAACACCATATATTTT

j_call: TRBJ1-5
d_call: -
clone_size: -
v_call: TRBV7-2
cdr3_aa: CASSLSQNQPQHF
cdr3_nt: TGTGCCAGCAGCTTATCCCAGAATCAGCCCCAGCATTTT

j_call: TRBJ2-2
d_call: TRBD1
clone_size: -
v_call: TRBV27
cdr3_aa: CASSIPGTGSTGELFF
cdr3_nt: TGTGCCAGCAGTATCCCCGGGACAGGTAGCACCGGGGAGCTGTTTTTT

j_call: TRBJ1-4
d_call: -
clone_size: once
v_call: TRBV6-4
cdr3_aa: CASSDRRRSGNEKLFF
cdr3_nt: TGTGCCAGCAGTGACAGGCGGAGAAGTGGAAATGAAAAACTGTTTTTT

j_call: TRBJ1-5
d_call: -
clone_size: -
v_call: TRBV19
cdr3_aa: CASSLQGNNQPQHF
cdr3_nt: TGTGCCAGTAGTTTACAGGGTAACAATCAGCCCCAGCATTTT

j_call: TRBJ2-1
d_call: -
clone_size: few
v_call: TRBV6-2/TRBV6-3
cdr3_aa: CASSDTGSSYNEQFF
cdr3_nt: TGTGCCAGCAGTGATACAGGGAGCTCCTACAATGAGCAGTTCTTC